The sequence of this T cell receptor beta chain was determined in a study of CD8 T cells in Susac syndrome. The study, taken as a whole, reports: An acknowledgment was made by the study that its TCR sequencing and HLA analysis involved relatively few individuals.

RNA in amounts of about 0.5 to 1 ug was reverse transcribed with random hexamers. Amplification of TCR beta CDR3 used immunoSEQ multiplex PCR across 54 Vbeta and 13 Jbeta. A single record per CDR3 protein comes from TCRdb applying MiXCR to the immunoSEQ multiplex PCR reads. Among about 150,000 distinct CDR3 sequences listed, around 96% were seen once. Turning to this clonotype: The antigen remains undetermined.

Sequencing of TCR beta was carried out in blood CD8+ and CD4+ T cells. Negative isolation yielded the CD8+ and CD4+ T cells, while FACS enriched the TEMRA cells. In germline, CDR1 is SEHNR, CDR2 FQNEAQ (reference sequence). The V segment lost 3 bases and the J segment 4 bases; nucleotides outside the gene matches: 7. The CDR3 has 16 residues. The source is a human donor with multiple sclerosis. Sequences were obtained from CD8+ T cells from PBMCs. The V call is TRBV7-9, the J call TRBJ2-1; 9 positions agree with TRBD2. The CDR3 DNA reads TGTGCCAGCAGCTTTAGCGGGGGCCCAGCTTACAATGAGCAGTTCTTC. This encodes CASSFSGGPAYNEQFF.